This TCR beta chain comes out of a study of blood T cell repertoires in COVID-19. On the study more broadly: COVID-19 samples, acute and convalescent, were from the United States, Italy and Spain. Nucleic acid was either cDNA or gDNA, and it came from T cells, B-cell-depleted T cells, or PBMCs.

Original handling: Reference gene primer amplification gave estimated nucleated cell counts. Repertoires were generated with immunoSEQ multiplex PCR, while TCRdb's copy carries only in-frame clones and drops some. Clonal size and the V and J genes are those of that table, whereas D and trimming came from the DNA. Of 4,500 to 6,000 clones detected, 73% appear once; the ten largest clones hold around 40%. The V and J ends lost 5 bases and 2 bases respectively, with 12 bases between them. The CDR3 is 14 residues long. CDR1 and CDR2 (germline): SGHTA, FQGNSA. The chain recombines TRBV7-2 with TRBJ1-2; no reliable D call. The clonotype comes from a human donor in a cohort sampled during active COVID-19. Sequencing used peripheral blood. The CDR3 region is CASSPTAGNYGYTF. The CDR3 region has the DNA TGTGCCAGCAGCCCAACGGCAGGCAACTATGGCTACACCTTC.